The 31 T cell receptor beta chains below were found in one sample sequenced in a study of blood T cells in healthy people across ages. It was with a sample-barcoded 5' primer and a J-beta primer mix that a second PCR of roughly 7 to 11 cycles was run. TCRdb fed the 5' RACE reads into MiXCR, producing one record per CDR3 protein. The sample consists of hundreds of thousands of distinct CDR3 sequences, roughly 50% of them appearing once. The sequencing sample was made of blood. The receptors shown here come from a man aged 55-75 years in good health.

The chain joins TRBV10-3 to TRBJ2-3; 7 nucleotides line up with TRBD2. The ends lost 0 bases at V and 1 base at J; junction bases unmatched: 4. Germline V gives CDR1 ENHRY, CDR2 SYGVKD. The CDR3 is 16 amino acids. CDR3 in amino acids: CAISESLARRTDTQYF. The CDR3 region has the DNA TGTGCCATCAGTGAGTCACTAGCGCGACGCACAGATACGCAGTATTTT.

The CDR3, as DNA: TGTGCCAGCACCTCAGCCGGGACCGGATTCTACGAGCAGTACTTC. Protein product: CASTSAGTGFYEQYF. The chain combines TRBV21-1 with TRBJ2-7; no DNA check was done on the table's D call, TRBD1. TRBV21-1 is marked as a pseudogene. The CDR3 covers 15 residues.

CDR3 loop: CASSGDSNSPLHF. CDR3 coding DNA: TGTGCCAGCAGTGGCGACAGCAATTCACCCCTCCACTTT. V gene TRBV2 combines with J gene TRBJ1-6, with D tentatively TRBD1 (5 bases). Germline V lookup: CDR1 SNHLY, CDR2 FYNNEI. This CDR3 is 13 amino acids long. The ends were cut back, 4 bases at V and 7 bases at J, with 8 bases in the middle.

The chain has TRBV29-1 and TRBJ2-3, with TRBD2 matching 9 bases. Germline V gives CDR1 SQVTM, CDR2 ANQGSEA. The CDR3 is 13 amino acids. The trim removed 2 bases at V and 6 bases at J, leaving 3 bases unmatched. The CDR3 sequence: CSVESLAGDTQYF. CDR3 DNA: TGCAGCGTTGAATCGCTAGCGGGGGATACGCAGTATTTT.

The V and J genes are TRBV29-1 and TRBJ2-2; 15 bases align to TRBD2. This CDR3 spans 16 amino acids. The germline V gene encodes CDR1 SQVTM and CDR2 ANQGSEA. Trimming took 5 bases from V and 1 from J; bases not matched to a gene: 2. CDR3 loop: CSVRTSGGVNTGELFF. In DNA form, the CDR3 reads TGCAGCGTTCGGACTAGCGGGGGGGTGAACACCGGGGAGCTGTTTTTT.

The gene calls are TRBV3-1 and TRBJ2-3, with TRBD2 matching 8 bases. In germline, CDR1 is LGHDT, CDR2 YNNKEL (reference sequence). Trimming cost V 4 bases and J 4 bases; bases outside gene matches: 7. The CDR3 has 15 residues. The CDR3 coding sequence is TGTGCCAGCAGCCCGGGGGGGGGCTTGTCAGATACGCAGTATTTT. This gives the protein CASSPGGGLSDTQYF.

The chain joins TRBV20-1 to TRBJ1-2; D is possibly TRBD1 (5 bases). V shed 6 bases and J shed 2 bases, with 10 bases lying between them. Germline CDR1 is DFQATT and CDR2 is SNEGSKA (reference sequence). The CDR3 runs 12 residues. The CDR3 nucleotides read TGCAGTGCCCCGACAGAGAACTATGGCTACACCTTC. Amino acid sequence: CSAPTENYGYTF.

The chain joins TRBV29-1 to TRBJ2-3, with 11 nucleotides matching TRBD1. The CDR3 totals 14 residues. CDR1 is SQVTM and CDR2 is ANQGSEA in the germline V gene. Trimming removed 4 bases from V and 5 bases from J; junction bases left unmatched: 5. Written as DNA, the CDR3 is TGCAGCGTTGTCGGACAGGGGGCGAGAGATACGCAGTATTTT. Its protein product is CSVVGQGARDTQYF.

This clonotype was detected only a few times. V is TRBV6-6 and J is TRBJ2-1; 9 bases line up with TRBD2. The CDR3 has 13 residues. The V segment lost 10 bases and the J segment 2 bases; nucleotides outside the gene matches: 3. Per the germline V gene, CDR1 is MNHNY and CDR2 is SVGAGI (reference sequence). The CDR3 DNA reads TGTGCCACCTCTAGCGGGGCCTACAATGAGCAGTTCTTC. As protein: CATSSGAYNEQFF.

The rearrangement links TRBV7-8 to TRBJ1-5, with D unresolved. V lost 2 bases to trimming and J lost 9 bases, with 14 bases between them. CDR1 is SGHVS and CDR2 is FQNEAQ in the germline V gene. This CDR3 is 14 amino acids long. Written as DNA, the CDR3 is TGTGCCAGCAGCTTAAGTCCCCAAGATCGGCCCCAGCATTTT. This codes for CASSLSPQDRPQHF.

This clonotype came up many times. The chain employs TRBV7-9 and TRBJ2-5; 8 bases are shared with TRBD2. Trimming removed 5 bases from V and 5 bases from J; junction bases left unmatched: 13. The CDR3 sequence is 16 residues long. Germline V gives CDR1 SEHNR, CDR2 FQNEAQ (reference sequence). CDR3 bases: TGTGCCAGCAGCCAAAACGTCGGGACTAGGCAGGAGACCCAGTACTTC. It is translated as CASSQNVGTRQETQYF.

CDR3 protein: CASRSAVMRDTQYF. The CDR3 nucleotides read TGCGCCAGCCGCTCGGCAGTTATGAGGGATACGCAGTATTTT. The chain combines TRBV5-1 with TRBJ2-3; D gene ambiguous. The CDR3 spans 14 residues. V was trimmed by 7 bases and J by 6 bases, leaving 18 bases between them. Germline CDR1 reads SGHRS; CDR2 reads YFSETQ.

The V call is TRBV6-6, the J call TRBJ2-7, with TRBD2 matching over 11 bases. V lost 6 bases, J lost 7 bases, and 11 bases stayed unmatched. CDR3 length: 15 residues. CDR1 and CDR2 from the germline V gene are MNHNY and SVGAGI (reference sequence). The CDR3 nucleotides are TGTGCCAGCAGCCCTTCGGGACTAGCGGAGGGGGAGCAGTACTTC. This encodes CASSPSGLAEGEQYF.

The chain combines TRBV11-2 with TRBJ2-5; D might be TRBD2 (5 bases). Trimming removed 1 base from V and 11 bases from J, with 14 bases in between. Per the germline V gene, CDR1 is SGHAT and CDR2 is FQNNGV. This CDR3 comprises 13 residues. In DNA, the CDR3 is TGTGCCAGCAGCTTAGGATATTCTGGGGAGCAGTACTTC. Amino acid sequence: CASSLGYSGEQYF.

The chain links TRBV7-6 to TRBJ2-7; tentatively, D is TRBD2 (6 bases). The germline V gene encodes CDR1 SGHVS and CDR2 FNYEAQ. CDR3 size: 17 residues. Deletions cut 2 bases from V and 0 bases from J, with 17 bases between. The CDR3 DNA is TGTGCCAGCAGCTTAAGGATGGGCGGAGGGAACTCCTACGAGCAGTACTTC. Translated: CASSLRMGGGNSYEQYF.

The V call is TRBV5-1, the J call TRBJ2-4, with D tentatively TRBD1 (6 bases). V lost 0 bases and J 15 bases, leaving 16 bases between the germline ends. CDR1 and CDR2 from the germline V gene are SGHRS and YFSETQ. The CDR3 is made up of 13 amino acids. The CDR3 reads CASSLGTVGVLYF. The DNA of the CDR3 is TGCGCCAGCAGCTTGGGGACAGTCGGGGTTCTGTACTTC.

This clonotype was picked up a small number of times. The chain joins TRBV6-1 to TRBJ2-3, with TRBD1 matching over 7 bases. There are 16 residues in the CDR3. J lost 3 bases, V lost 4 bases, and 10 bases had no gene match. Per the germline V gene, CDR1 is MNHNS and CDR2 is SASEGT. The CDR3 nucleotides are TGTGCCAGCAGTGGAGACAGGGACCAAGTGACAGATACGCAGTATTTT. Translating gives CASSGDRDQVTDTQYF.

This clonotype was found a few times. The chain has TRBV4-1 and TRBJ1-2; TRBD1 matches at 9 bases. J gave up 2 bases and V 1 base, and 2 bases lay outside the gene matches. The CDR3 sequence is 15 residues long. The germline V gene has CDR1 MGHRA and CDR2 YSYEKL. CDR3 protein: CASSQVQGANYGYTF. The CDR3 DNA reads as TGCGCCAGCAGCCAAGTACAGGGGGCGAACTATGGCTACACCTTC.

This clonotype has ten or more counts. The CDR3 nucleotides read TGTGCCATCAGCGGACAGGGGGCCTACGAGCAGTACTTC. It is translated as CAISGQGAYEQYF. V usage is TRBV10-3 and J usage is TRBJ2-7, with 10 positions matching TRBD1. The germline CDR1 and CDR2 sequences are ENHRY and SYGVKD. CDR3 length equals 13 residues. The ends lost 6 bases at V and 2 bases at J; junction bases unmatched: 1.

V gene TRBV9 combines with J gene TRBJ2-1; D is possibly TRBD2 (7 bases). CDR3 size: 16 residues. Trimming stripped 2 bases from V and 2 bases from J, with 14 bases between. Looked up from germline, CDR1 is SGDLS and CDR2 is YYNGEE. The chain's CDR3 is CASSVGGRAPYNEQFF. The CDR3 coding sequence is TGTGCCAGCAGCGTGGGGGGGCGGGCACCCTACAATGAGCAGTTCTTC.

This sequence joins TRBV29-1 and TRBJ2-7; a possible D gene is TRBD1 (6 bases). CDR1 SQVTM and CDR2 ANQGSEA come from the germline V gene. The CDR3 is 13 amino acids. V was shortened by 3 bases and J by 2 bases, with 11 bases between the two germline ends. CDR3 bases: TGCAGCGTTGACCTACAGGGCCCCTACGAGCAGTACTTC. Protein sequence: CSVDLQGPYEQYF.

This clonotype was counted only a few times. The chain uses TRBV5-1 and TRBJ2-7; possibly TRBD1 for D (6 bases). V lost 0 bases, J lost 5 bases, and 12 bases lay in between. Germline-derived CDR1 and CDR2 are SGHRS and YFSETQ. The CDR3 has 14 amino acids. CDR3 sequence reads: CASSLEQGGHEQYF. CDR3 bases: TGCGCCAGCAGCTTGGAACAGGGCGGGCACGAGCAGTACTTC.

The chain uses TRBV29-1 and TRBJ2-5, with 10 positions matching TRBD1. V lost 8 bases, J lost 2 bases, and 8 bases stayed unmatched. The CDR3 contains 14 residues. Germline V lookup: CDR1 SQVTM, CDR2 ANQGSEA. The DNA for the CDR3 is TGCAGCACGACAGGGGGCGCAATACAAGAGACCCAGTACTTC. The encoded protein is CSTTGGAIQETQYF.

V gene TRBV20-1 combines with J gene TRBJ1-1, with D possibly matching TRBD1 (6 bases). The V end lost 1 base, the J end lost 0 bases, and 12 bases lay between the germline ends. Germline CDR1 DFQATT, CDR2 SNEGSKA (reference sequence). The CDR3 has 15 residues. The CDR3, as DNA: TGCAGTGCTAGAGGAGAACAGGGATTGAACACTGAAGCTTTCTTT. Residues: CSARGEQGLNTEAFF.

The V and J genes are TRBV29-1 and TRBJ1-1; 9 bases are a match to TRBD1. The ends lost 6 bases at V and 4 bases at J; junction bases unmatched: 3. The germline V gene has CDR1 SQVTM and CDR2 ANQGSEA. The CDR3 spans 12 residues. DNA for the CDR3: TGCAGCGTAACGGACAGGGGCACTGAAGCTTTCTTT. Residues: CSVTDRGTEAFF.

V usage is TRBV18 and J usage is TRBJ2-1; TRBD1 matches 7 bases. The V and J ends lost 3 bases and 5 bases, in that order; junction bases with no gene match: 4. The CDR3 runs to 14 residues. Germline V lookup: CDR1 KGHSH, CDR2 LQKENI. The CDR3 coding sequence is TGTGCCAGCTCACCTGACAGGGCCCACAATGAGCAGTTCTTC. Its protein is CASSPDRAHNEQFF.

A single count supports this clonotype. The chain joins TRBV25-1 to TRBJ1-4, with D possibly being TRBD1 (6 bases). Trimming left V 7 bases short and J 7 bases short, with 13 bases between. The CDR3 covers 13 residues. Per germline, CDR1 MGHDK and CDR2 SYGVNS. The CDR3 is CASMVQGSEKLFF. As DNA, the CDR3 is TGTGCCAGCATGGTCCAGGGGAGTGAAAAACTGTTTTTT.

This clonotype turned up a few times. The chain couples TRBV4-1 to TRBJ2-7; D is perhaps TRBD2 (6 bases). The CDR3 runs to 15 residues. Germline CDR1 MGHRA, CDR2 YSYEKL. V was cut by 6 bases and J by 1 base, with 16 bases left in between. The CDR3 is CASRTWDGGSYEQYF. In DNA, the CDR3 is TGCGCCAGCAGAACGTGGGACGGAGGGTCCTACGAGCAGTACTTC.

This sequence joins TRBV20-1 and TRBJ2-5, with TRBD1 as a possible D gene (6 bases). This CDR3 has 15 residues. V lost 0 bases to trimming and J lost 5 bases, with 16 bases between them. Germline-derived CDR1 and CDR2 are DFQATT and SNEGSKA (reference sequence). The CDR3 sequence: CSARDQTQGFETQYF. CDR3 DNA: TGCAGTGCTAGAGACCAGACGCAGGGGTTCGAGACCCAGTACTTC.

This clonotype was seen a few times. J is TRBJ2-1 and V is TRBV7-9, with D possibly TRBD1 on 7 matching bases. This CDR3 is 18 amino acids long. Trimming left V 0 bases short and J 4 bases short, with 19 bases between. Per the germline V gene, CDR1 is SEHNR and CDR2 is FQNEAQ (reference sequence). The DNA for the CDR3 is TGTGCCAGCAGCTTAGCGTTCCGACAGGGAGGATTATACAATGAGCAGTTCTTC. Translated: CASSLAFRQGGLYNEQFF.

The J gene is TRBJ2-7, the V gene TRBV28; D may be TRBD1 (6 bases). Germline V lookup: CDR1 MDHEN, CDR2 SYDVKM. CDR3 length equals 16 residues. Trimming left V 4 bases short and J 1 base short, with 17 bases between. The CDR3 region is CASSSTGRGKSYEQYF. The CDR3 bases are TGTGCCAGCAGTTCCACGGGCAGGGGCAAGTCCTACGAGCAGTACTTC.